Sequencing of this T cell receptor (beta chain) was carried out in a study of tumor and adjacent non-tumor tissue in lung cancer. In the study overall: The cohort had around eleven adenocarcinoma, a couple of squamous cell and 1 small cell patients.

No cell sorting was done before RNA was extracted from the tissue. A modified ARM-PCR protocol with three rounds of nested PCR amplified TCRbeta. TCRdb used MiXCR to reprocess the multiplex PCR reads, holding one entry per CDR3 protein. The sample lists about 93,000 distinct CDR3 sequences, 67% occurring once. This CDR3 has 12 amino acids. V was pared by 9 bases and J by 6 bases, with 11 bases between. CDR1 MNHEY and CDR2 SVGAGI come from the germline V gene. The clonotype originates from a man aged 55 to 70 with non-small cell lung cancer. The rearrangement joins TRBV6-5 to TRBJ2-2, with D maybe TRBD2 (5 bases). What was sequenced was lung tumor tissue. The CDR3 coding sequence is TGTGCCAGTTCGGGGATCCCCGGGGAGCTGTTTTTT. This codes for CASSGIPGELFF.